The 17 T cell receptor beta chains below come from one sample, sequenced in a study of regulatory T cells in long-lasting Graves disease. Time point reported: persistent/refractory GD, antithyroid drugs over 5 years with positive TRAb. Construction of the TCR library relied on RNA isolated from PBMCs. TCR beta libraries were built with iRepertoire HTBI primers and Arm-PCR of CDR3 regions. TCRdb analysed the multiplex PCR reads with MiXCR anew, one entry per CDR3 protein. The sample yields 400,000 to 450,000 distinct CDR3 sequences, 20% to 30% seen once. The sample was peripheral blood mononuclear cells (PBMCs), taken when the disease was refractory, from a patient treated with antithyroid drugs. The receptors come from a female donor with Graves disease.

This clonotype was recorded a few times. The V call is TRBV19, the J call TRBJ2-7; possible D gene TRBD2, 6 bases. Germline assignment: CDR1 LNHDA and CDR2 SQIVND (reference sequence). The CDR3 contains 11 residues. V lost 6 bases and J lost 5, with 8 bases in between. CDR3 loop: CASRLANEQYF. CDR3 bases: TGTGCCAGTAGGCTAGCGAACGAGCAGTACTTC.

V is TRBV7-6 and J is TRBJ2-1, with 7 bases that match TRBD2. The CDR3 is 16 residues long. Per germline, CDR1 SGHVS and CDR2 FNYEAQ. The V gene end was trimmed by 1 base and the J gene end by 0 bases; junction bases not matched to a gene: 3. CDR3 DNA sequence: TGTGCCAGCAGCTTAGAGAGCGGGAACTCCTACAATGAGCAGTTCTTC. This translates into CASSLESGNSYNEQFF.

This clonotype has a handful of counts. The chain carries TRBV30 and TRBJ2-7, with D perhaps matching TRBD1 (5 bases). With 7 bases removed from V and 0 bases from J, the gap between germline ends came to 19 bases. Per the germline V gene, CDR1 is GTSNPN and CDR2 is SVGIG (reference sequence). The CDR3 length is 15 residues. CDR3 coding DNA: TGTGCCTCCAACGCCCCTCAAGACAGCTCCTACGAGCAGTACTTC. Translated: CASNAPQDSSYEQYF.

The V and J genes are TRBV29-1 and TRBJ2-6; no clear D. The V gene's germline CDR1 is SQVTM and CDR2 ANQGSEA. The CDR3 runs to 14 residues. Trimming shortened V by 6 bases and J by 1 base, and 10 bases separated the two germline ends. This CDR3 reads CSVPEGSGANVLTF. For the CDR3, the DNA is TGCAGCGTCCCGGAAGGGTCTGGGGCCAACGTCCTGACTTTC.

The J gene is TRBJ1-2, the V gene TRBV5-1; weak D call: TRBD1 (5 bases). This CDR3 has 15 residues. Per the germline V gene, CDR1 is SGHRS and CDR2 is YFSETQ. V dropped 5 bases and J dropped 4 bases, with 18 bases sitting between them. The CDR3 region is CASRSTESSGYGYTF. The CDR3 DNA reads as TGCGCCAGCAGGTCGACAGAGTCAAGCGGCTATGGCTACACCTTC.

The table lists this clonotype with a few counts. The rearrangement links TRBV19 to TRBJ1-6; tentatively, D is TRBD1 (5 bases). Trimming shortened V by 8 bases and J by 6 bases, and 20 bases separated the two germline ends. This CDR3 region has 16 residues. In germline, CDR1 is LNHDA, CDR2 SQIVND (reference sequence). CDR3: CASARGTSEPNSPLHF. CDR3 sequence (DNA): TGTGCCAGTGCGAGGGGCACCTCAGAACCTAATTCACCCCTCCACTTT.

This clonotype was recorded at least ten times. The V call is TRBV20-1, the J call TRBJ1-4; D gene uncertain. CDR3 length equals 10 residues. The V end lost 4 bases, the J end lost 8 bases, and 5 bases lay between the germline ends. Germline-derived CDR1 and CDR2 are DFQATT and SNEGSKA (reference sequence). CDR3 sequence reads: CSAIREKLFF. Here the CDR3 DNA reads TGCAGTGCTATTCGAGAAAAACTGTTTTTT.

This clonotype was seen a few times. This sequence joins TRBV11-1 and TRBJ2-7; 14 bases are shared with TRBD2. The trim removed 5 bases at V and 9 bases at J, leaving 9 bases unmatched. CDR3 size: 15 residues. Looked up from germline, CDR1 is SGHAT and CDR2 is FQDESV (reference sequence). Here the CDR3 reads CASSNQGLAGAGQYF. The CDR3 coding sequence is TGTGCCAGCAGCAACCAGGGACTAGCGGGAGCTGGGCAGTACTTC.

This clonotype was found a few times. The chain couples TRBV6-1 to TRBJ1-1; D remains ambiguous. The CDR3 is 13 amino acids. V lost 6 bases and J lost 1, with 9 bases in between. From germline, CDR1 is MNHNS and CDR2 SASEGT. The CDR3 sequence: CASRETANTEAFF. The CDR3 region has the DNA TGTGCCAGCAGGGAAACAGCGAACACTGAAGCTTTCTTT.

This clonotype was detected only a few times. CDR3 loop: CASSPGSGTGGGYTF. The CDR3 DNA is TGTGCCAGCAGCCCTGGATCCGGGACAGGGGGCGGCTACACCTTC. The chain recombines TRBV7-3 with TRBJ1-2, with 12 bases aligning to TRBD1. The V gene's germline CDR1 is SGHTA and CDR2 FQGTGA. The CDR3 spans 15 residues. The ends lost 5 bases at V and 8 bases at J; junction bases unmatched: 9.

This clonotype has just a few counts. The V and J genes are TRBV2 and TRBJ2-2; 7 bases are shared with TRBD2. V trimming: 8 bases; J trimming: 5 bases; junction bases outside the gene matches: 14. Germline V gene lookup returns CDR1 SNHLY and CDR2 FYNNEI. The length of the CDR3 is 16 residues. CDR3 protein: CASRVWLADPTGELFF. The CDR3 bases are TGTGCCAGCCGGGTATGGCTAGCGGACCCAACCGGGGAGCTGTTTTTT.

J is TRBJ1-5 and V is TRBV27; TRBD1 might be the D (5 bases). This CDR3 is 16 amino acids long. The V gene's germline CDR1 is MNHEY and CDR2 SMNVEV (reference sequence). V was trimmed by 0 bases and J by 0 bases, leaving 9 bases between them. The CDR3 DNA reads TGTGCCAGCAGTTTATCTGGGGCGGGTAGCAATCAGCCCCAGCATTTT. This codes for CASSLSGAGSNQPQHF.

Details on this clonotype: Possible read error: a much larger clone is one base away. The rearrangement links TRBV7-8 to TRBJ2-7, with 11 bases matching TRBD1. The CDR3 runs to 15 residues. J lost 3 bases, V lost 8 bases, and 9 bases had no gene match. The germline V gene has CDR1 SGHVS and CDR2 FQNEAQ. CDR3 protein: CASGEDRGRIYEQYF. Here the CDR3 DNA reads TGTGCCAGCGGCGAGGACAGGGGGCGCATCTACGAGCAGTACTTC.

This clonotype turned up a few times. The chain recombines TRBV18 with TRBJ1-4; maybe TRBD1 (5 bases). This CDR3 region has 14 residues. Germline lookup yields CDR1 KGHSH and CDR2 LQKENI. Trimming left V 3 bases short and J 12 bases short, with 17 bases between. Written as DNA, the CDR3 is TGTGCCAGCTCACCGCCCGGTTTGCGGGGGGAACTGTTTTTT. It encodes CASSPPGLRGELFF.

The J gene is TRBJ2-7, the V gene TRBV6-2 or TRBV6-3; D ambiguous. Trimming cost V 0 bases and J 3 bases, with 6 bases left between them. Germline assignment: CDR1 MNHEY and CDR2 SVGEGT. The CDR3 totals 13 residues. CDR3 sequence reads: CASSYSPHYEQYF. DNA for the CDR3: TGTGCCAGCAGTTACTCTCCCCACTACGAGCAGTACTTC.

The CDR3 here is CASSGVTSGANVLTF. The CDR3 DNA is TGTGCCAGTAGTGGGGTTACGTCTGGGGCCAACGTCCTGACTTTC. The chain joins TRBV19 to TRBJ2-6; unclear D gene. V was trimmed by 5 bases and J by 1 base, leaving 9 bases between them. The CDR3 contains 15 residues. Germline CDR1 is LNHDA and CDR2 is SQIVND (reference sequence).

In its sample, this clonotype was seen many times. CDR3 coding DNA: TGTGCCAGCAGCACGGGACTAGCGGGATCGTCCTCCTACGAGCAGTACTTC. As protein: CASSTGLAGSSSYEQYF. The chain has TRBV7-2 and TRBJ2-7, with 13 bases that match TRBD2. Trimming took 5 bases from V and 0 from J; bases not matched to a gene: 7. The CDR3 runs 17 residues. Looked up from germline, CDR1 is SGHTA and CDR2 is FQGNSA.